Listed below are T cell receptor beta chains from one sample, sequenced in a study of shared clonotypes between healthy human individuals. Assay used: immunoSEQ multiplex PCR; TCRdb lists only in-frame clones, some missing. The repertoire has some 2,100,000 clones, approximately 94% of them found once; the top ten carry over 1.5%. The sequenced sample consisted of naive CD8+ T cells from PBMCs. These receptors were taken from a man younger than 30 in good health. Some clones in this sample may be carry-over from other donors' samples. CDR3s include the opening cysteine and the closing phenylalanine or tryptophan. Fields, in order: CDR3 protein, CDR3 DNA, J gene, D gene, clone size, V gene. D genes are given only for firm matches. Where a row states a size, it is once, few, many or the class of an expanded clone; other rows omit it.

cdr3_aa: CASSLLAGSYNEQFF
cdr3_nt: TGTGCCAGCAGTTTATTAGCGGGGTCCTACAATGAGCAGTTCTTC
j_call: TRBJ2-1
d_call: TRBD2
clone_size: .
v_call: TRBV28

cdr3_aa: CASSLGGGWEGYGYTF
cdr3_nt: TGTGCCAGCAGCTTAGGCGGGGGCTGGGAGGGCTATGGCTACACCTTC
j_call: TRBJ1-2
d_call: .
clone_size: few
v_call: TRBV7-9

cdr3_aa: CATSRDLNPSGTNYGYTF
cdr3_nt: TGTGCCACCAGCAGAGATCTTAACCCATCCGGGACTAACTATGGCTACACCTTC
j_call: TRBJ1-2
d_call: .
clone_size: once
v_call: TRBV15

cdr3_aa: CASSQALGSESYNEQFF
cdr3_nt: TGCGCCAGCAGCCAAGCACTAGGGTCGGAATCCTACAATGAGCAGTTCTTC
j_call: TRBJ2-1
d_call: .
clone_size: .
v_call: TRBV4-1

cdr3_aa: CASREQGNQPQHF
cdr3_nt: TGTGCCAGCAGGGAACAGGGCAATCAGCCCCAGCATTTT
j_call: TRBJ1-5
d_call: .
clone_size: .
v_call: TRBV28

cdr3_aa: CASGMGPLTSYNEQFF
cdr3_nt: TGTGCCAGCGGGATGGGACCTCTTACTTCCTACAATGAGCAGTTCTTC
j_call: TRBJ2-1
d_call: .
clone_size: .
v_call: TRBV9

cdr3_aa: CASSSRGGRAVYEQYF
cdr3_nt: TGTGCCAGCAGTTCTAGGGGCGGGAGGGCGGTGTACGAGCAGTACTTC
j_call: TRBJ2-7
d_call: TRBD2
clone_size: few
v_call: TRBV27

cdr3_aa: CASSLFPEMNTEAFF
cdr3_nt: TGTGCCAGCAGTTTGTTTCCAGAGATGAACACTGAAGCTTTCTTT
j_call: TRBJ1-1
d_call: .
clone_size: .
v_call: TRBV27

cdr3_aa: CASSQDPETEAFF
cdr3_nt: TGCGCCAGCAGCCAAGACCCAGAGACTGAAGCTTTCTTT
j_call: TRBJ1-1
d_call: .
clone_size: .
v_call: TRBV4-3

cdr3_aa: CASSQLRRGTGELFF
cdr3_nt: TGTGCCAGCAGCCAATTAAGGAGGGGGACCGGGGAGCTGTTTTTT
j_call: TRBJ2-2
d_call: .
clone_size: .
v_call: TRBV16

cdr3_aa: CASSWGVVGTDYGYTF
cdr3_nt: TGTGCCAGCAGCTGGGGAGTCGTGGGGACAGACTATGGCTACACCTTC
j_call: TRBJ1-2
d_call: TRBD1
clone_size: .
v_call: TRBV5-4

cdr3_aa: CASSTDGMNTEAFF
cdr3_nt: TGTGCCAGTAGTACCGACGGAATGAACACTGAAGCTTTCTTT
j_call: TRBJ1-1
d_call: .
clone_size: few
v_call: TRBV19

cdr3_aa: CASSYVSVRGNEQFF
cdr3_nt: TGTGCCAGCAGTTACGTTAGTGTCAGGGGCAATGAGCAGTTCTTC
j_call: TRBJ2-1
d_call: .
clone_size: .
v_call: TRBV6-6

cdr3_aa: CASSGLAGANNEQFF
cdr3_nt: TGTGCCAGCAGTGGGTTAGCGGGAGCCAACAATGAGCAGTTCTTC
j_call: TRBJ2-1
d_call: TRBD2
clone_size: .
v_call: TRBV27

cdr3_aa: CASNVQGFGYTF
cdr3_nt: TGTGCCAGCAACGTACAGGGATTTGGCTACACCTTC
j_call: TRBJ1-2
d_call: .
clone_size: .
v_call: TRBV6-4

cdr3_aa: CASRPGTGVNQPQHF
cdr3_nt: TGTGCCAGCAGACCGGGGACAGGGGTCAATCAGCCCCAGCATTTT
j_call: TRBJ1-5
d_call: TRBD1
clone_size: .
v_call: TRBV28

cdr3_aa: CASSQDRGANSPLHF
cdr3_nt: TGCGCCAGCAGCCAAGATCGAGGGGCTAATTCACCCCTCCACTTT
j_call: TRBJ1-6
d_call: .
clone_size: once
v_call: TRBV4-3

cdr3_aa: CASSVALNTEAFF
cdr3_nt: TGCGCCAGCAGTGTGGCCCTAAACACTGAAGCTTTCTTT
j_call: TRBJ1-1
d_call: .
clone_size: few
v_call: TRBV10-1

cdr3_aa: CASSFFTDTQYF
cdr3_nt: TGCGCCAGCAGCTTTTTCACAGATACGCAGTATTTT
j_call: TRBJ2-3
d_call: .
clone_size: .
v_call: TRBV5-1

cdr3_aa: CASSQQGRVNEQFF
cdr3_nt: TGCGCCAGCAGCCAACAGGGGCGGGTGAATGAGCAGTTCTTC
j_call: TRBJ2-1
d_call: TRBD1
clone_size: .
v_call: TRBV5-1

cdr3_aa: CASSMVRGTDIQYF
cdr3_nt: TGTGCCAGTAGTATGGTTCGCGGGACGGACATTCAGTACTTC
j_call: TRBJ2-4
d_call: .
clone_size: .
v_call: TRBV19

cdr3_aa: CSVEDQEEASGNTIYF
cdr3_nt: TGCAGCGTTGAAGATCAAGAGGAAGCCTCTGGAAACACCATATATTTT
j_call: TRBJ1-3
d_call: .
clone_size: .
v_call: TRBV29-1

cdr3_aa: CASSAGTYDYGYTF
cdr3_nt: TGTGCCAGCAGCGCAGGGACATACGACTATGGCTACACCTTC
j_call: TRBJ1-2
d_call: .
clone_size: .
v_call: TRBV6-5

cdr3_aa: CASSFGRYISEQETQYF
cdr3_nt: TGTGCCAGCAGCTTCGGCCGGTATATTAGTGAACAAGAGACCCAGTACTTC
j_call: TRBJ2-5
d_call: .
clone_size: once
v_call: TRBV7-9

cdr3_aa: CASSLIPAGQGMNTEAFF
cdr3_nt: TGTGCCAGCAGCTTAATCCCGGCGGGACAGGGTATGAACACTGAAGCTTTCTTT
j_call: TRBJ1-1
d_call: TRBD1
clone_size: .
v_call: TRBV5-5

cdr3_aa: CASSLGAKAYEQYF
cdr3_nt: TGTGCCAGCAGCTTAGGGGCGAAGGCCTACGAGCAGTACTTC
j_call: TRBJ2-7
d_call: .
clone_size: .
v_call: TRBV11-2

cdr3_aa: CASGRTGGPYF
cdr3_nt: TGCGCCAGCGGGAGGACAGGGGGCCCGTACTTC
j_call: TRBJ2-7
d_call: TRBD1
clone_size: .
v_call: TRBV10-1

cdr3_aa: CASSPRGGGRDTEAFF
cdr3_nt: TGTGCCAGCAGCCCCAGAGGAGGAGGCCGGGACACTGAAGCTTTCTTT
j_call: TRBJ1-1
d_call: .
clone_size: .
v_call: TRBV7-3

cdr3_aa: CASSFGGGTEAFF
cdr3_nt: TGTGCCAGCAGCTTCGGGGGTGGCACTGAAGCTTTCTTT
j_call: TRBJ1-1
d_call: .
clone_size: few
v_call: TRBV7-3

cdr3_aa: CASSQGGSYNEKLFF
cdr3_nt: TGCGCCAGCAGCCAAGGGGGGTCATATAATGAAAAACTGTTTTTT
j_call: TRBJ1-4
d_call: .
clone_size: .
v_call: TRBV4-3

cdr3_aa: CASSQDRGLVGDTEAFF
cdr3_nt: TGCGCCAGCAGCCAAGATCGAGGCCTAGTAGGGGACACTGAAGCTTTCTTT
j_call: TRBJ1-1
d_call: .
clone_size: .
v_call: TRBV4-3

cdr3_aa: CASSSLRDRSYEQYF
cdr3_nt: TGTGCCAGCAGCTCCCTTCGAGACAGATCCTACGAGCAGTACTTC
j_call: TRBJ2-7
d_call: .
clone_size: .
v_call: TRBV14

cdr3_aa: CASSRLSGSGDQETQYF
cdr3_nt: TGTGCCAGCTCAAGACTAAGCGGGAGTGGAGACCAAGAGACCCAGTACTTC
j_call: TRBJ2-5
d_call: TRBD2
clone_size: .
v_call: TRBV18

cdr3_aa: CASSFRQGAKEQYF
cdr3_nt: TGTGCCAGCAGCTTCCGACAGGGGGCCAAAGAGCAGTACTTC
j_call: TRBJ2-7
d_call: TRBD1
clone_size: .
v_call: TRBV11-2

cdr3_aa: CASSREGNTEAFF
cdr3_nt: TGTGCCAGCAGCCGAGAGGGAAACACTGAAGCTTTCTTT
j_call: TRBJ1-1
d_call: .
clone_size: .
v_call: TRBV28

cdr3_aa: CASSQISGNSYEQYF
cdr3_nt: TGCGCCAGCAGTCAAATTAGCGGAAACTCCTACGAGCAGTACTTC
j_call: TRBJ2-7
d_call: .
clone_size: .
v_call: TRBV5-1

cdr3_aa: CAWSPTVVNNEQFF
cdr3_nt: TGTGCCTGGAGCCCAACGGTTGTGAACAATGAGCAGTTCTTC
j_call: TRBJ2-1
d_call: .
clone_size: .
v_call: TRBV30

cdr3_aa: CASNDGTGNTDTQYF
cdr3_nt: TGTGCCAGCAACGACGGAACGGGTAACACAGATACGCAGTATTTT
j_call: TRBJ2-3
d_call: .
clone_size: .
v_call: TRBV27

cdr3_aa: CASTYRRDSTDTQYF
cdr3_nt: TGTGCCAGCACCTACCGTCGGGACAGCACAGATACGCAGTATTTT
j_call: TRBJ2-3
d_call: .
clone_size: .
v_call: TRBV5-6

cdr3_aa: CASSPNRYTDTQYF
cdr3_nt: TGTGCCAGCAGCCCAAACAGATACACAGATACGCAGTATTTT
j_call: TRBJ2-3
d_call: .
clone_size: once
v_call: TRBV7-6

cdr3_aa: CASSPMNSYNEQFF
cdr3_nt: TGTGCCAGCAGCCCGATGAACTCCTACAATGAGCAGTTCTTC
j_call: TRBJ2-1
d_call: .
clone_size: .
v_call: TRBV9

cdr3_aa: CASSLEDGSTDTQYF
cdr3_nt: TGCGCCAGCAGCTTGGAGGACGGGAGCACAGATACGCAGTATTTT
j_call: TRBJ2-3
d_call: .
clone_size: .
v_call: TRBV5-1